Listed below are T cell receptor beta chains from one sample, sequenced in a study of post-analysis software for immune sequencing data. TCRdb reanalysed the PCR reads using MiXCR and keeps one entry per CDR3 protein. The profile shows about 540,000 distinct CDR3 sequences, approximately 34% of them singletons. Sequenced: blood. The source of these receptors is a girl between 2 and 17 years old with multiple sclerosis. Each CDR3 is given with its conserved first and last residue. The D gene is left open where the match is weak. Size is stated for part of the rows, as once, few or many counts, or as a class when the clone is expanded.

NA,TRBV15,TRBJ1-5,few,CATAGVNSNQPQHF,TGTGCCACCGCTGGGGTTAATTCGAATCAGCCCCAGCATTTT
TRBD1,TRBV10-3,TRBJ2-2,NA,CAISDYRGNTGELFF,TGTGCCATCAGTGACTACAGGGGAAACACCGGGGAGCTGTTTTTT
TRBD2,TRBV20-1,TRBJ2-5,few,CSARVVSGGAQTQYF,TGCAGTGCTAGAGTGGTTAGCGGGGGGGCCCAGACCCAGTACTTC
NA,TRBV27,TRBJ2-3,NA,CASSLAGLGPTDTQYF,TGTGCCAGCAGTCTGGCGGGGCTGGGGCCCACAGATACGCAGTATTTT
TRBD2,TRBV25-1,TRBJ2-1,few,CASNDLAGVLNEQFF,TGTGCCAGCAACGACCTAGCGGGGGTCCTCAATGAGCAGTTCTTC
NA,TRBV3-1,TRBJ2-5,NA,CASSQGDPAQETQYF,TGTGCCAGCAGCCAAGGGGACCCCGCTCAAGAGACCCAGTACTTT
NA,TRBV7-8,TRBJ1-2,few,CASSLAGRSRYGYTF,TGTGCCAGCAGCTTAGCAGGGAGATCCCGCTATGGCTACACCTTC
NA,TRBV13,TRBJ2-6,once,CASSLERESGANVLTF,TGTGCCAGCAGCTTAGAACGGGAGTCTGGGGCCAACGTCCTGACTTTC
TRBD2,TRBV5-1,TRBJ2-7,few,CASSRREGSHEQYF,TGCGCCAGCAGCCGCAGGGAGGGGAGCCACGAGCAGTACTTC
NA,TRBV4-1,TRBJ1-2,few,CASSQEGGYTF,TGCGCCAGCAGCCAAGAGGGTGGCTACACCTTC
NA,TRBV5-1,TRBJ2-3,NA,CASSLRLRQGGTDTQYF,TGCGCCAGCAGCTTGCGGCTACGGCAGGGTGGCACAGATACGCAGTATTTT
NA,TRBV4-1,TRBJ1-6,NA,CASSQEAGTHYNSPLHF,TGCGCCAGCAGCCAAGAGGCAGGGACACATTATAATTCACCCCTCCACTTT
TRBD1,TRBV7-8,TRBJ1-5,few,CASSRDRAGNQPQHF,TGTGCCAGCAGCCGAGACAGGGCTGGCAATCAGCCCCAGCATTTT
NA,TRBV4-1,TRBJ2-3,NA,CASSLGGGTDTRYF,TGCGCCAGCAGCCTTGGAGGGGGCACAGATACGCGGTATTTT
TRBD2,TRBV7-2,TRBJ2-3,NA,CASSLAGPWRGFTDTQYF,TGTGCCAGCAGCTTAGCGGGACCCTGGCGGGGGTTTACAGATACGCAGTATTTT
NA,TRBV12-3/TRBV12-4,TRBJ2-7,many,CASSERVGSYEQYF,TGTGCCAGCAGCGAGCGGGTCGGCTCCTACGAGCAGTACTTC
TRBD1,TRBV5-1,TRBJ2-3,few,CASSPGQGRADTQYF,TGCGCCAGCAGCCCGGGACAGGGCAGGGCAGATACGCAGTATTTT
NA,TRBV3-1,TRBJ2-1,few,CASNKGNEQFF,TGTGCCAGCAATAAGGGGAATGAGCAGTTCTTC
TRBD1,TRBV6-1,TRBJ1-5,NA,CASSGQESNQPQHF,TGTGCCAGCAGCGGACAGGAGAGCAATCAGCCCCAGCATTTT
TRBD1,TRBV20-1,TRBJ2-1,NA,CSADRQGNEQFF,TGCAGTGCGGACCGACAGGGGAATGAGCAGTTCTTC
NA,TRBV11-1,TRBJ2-5,few,CASSLSEGQGTQYF,TGTGCCAGCAGCTTATCTGAGGGGCAGGGGACCCAGTACTTC
NA,TRBV25-1,TRBJ2-3,NA,CASSDSRGDTQYF,TGTGCCAGCAGTGATTCAAGGGGAGATACGCAGTATTTT
NA,TRBV5-1,TRBJ2-7,NA,CASSTPSRLDRPYEQYF,TGCGCCAGCAGCACTCCCTCACGACTAGACCGTCCGTACGAGCAGTACTTC
TRBD2,TRBV12-3/TRBV12-4,TRBJ2-7,NA,CASSPLAGGHSEQYF,TGTGCCAGCAGTCCCCTAGCGGGGGGGCATAGCGAGCAGTACTTC
NA,TRBV12-3/TRBV12-4,TRBJ2-1,few,CASRFSSRGLWVGRTCNEQFF,TGTGCCAGCAGATTCTCATCGCGGGGTCTTTGGGTTGGGCGGACCTGCAATGAGCAGTTCTTC
NA,TRBV29-1,TRBJ1-2,NA,CSVDTGGGDGYTF,TGCAGCGTTGATACGGGGGGCGGGGATGGCTACACCTTC
TRBD1,TRBV5-1,TRBJ2-6,many,CASSLDVHRDRGTPGANVLTF,TGCGCCAGCAGCTTGGATGTTCATCGGGACAGGGGTACCCCTGGGGCCAACGTCCTGACTTTC
TRBD2,TRBV6-1,TRBJ2-2,NA,CASIGLAGNTGELFF,TGTGCCAGCATCGGGCTAGCGGGGAACACCGGGGAGCTGTTTTTT
TRBD1,TRBV20-1,TRBJ2-3,few,CSAETGNSTDTQYF,TGCAGTGCGGAGACAGGGAATAGCACAGATACGCAGTATTTT
NA,TRBV10-3,TRBJ2-7,many,CAISENRGRDEQYF,TGTGCCATCAGTGAGAATCGGGGTAGGGACGAGCAGTACTTC
NA,TRBV29-1,TRBJ2-3,NA,CSVEAGSTDTQYF,TGCAGCGTAGAGGCGGGGAGCACAGATACGCAGTATTTT
TRBD1,TRBV2,TRBJ2-2,NA,CASTFDRVWAGELFF,TGTGCCAGCACCTTCGACAGGGTGTGGGCCGGGGAGCTGTTTTTT
TRBD1,TRBV10-3,TRBJ2-7,many,CAISERTGNEQYF,TGTGCCATCAGCGAAAGGACAGGGAACGAGCAGTACTTC
NA,TRBV29-1,TRBJ1-2,many,CSVDGAYGYTF,TGCAGCGTTGATGGAGCCTATGGCTACACCTTC
NA,TRBV20-1,TRBJ2-5,NA,CSARDNWGARETQYF,TGCAGTGCTAGAGATAATTGGGGGGCGCGAGAGACCCAGTACTTC
NA,TRBV20-1,TRBJ1-2,NA,CSVTPVGAGTYGYTF,TGCAGTGTTACCCCGGTTGGGGCAGGGACCTATGGCTACACCTTC
NA,TRBV7-3,TRBJ1-2,NA,CASSLSGALGYTF,TGTGCCAGCAGCTTATCCGGGGCTCTAGGCTACACCTTC